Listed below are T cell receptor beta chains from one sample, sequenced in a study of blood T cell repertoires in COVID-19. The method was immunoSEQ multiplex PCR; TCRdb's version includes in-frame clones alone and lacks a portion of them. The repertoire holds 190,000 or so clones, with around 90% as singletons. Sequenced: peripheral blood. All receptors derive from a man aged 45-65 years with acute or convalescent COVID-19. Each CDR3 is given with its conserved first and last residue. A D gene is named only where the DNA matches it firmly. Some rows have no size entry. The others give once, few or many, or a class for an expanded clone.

CDR3: CASSWDKGYEQYF
DNA: TGTGCCAGCAGCTGGGACAAAGGCTACGAGCAGTACTTC
D: -
J: TRBJ2-7
V: TRBV7-9
size: -

CDR3: CASSLQGARNQPQHF
DNA: TGTGCCAGCAGTTTACAGGGGGCACGGAATCAGCCCCAGCATTTT
D: TRBD1
J: TRBJ1-5
V: TRBV27
size: -

CDR3: CASRPGTASYEQYF
DNA: TGTGCCAGTAGGCCCGGGACAGCTTCCTACGAGCAGTACTTC
D: TRBD1
J: TRBJ2-7
V: TRBV19
size: -

CDR3: CASNLGTGNTGELFF
DNA: TGTGCCAGCAACCTTGGGACAGGGAATACCGGGGAGCTGTTTTTT
D: TRBD1
J: TRBJ2-2
V: TRBV4-2
size: -

CDR3: CASSLLSMLDSAYGYTF
DNA: TGTGCCAGCAGTTTATTGTCGATGCTAGACAGCGCATATGGCTACACCTTC
D: -
J: TRBJ1-2
V: TRBV28
size: -

CDR3: CASSLFGGNSGNTIYF
DNA: TGTGCCAGCAGTTTATTTGGAGGCAACTCTGGAAACACCATATATTTT
D: -
J: TRBJ1-3
V: TRBV28
size: -

CDR3: CASRPAFEGGRRPDTQYF
DNA: TGTGCCAGCAGGCCAGCGTTTGAGGGAGGTAGGAGGCCAGATACGCAGTATTTT
D: -
J: TRBJ2-3
V: TRBV27
size: -

CDR3: CASSPLQGKYEQYF
DNA: TGCGCCAGCAGCCCCCTACAGGGAAAGTACGAGCAGTACTTC
D: -
J: TRBJ2-7
V: TRBV5-1
size: -

CDR3: CASSPLAPSTDTQYF
DNA: TGTGCCAGCAGCCCTTTAGCGCCTAGCACAGATACGCAGTATTTT
D: -
J: TRBJ2-3
V: TRBV5-4
size: -

CDR3: CASSPPGGGLFNLKETQYF
DNA: TGCGCCAGCAGCCCCCCAGGCGGGGGTCTCTTTAACCTCAAAGAGACCCAGTACTTC
D: TRBD2
J: TRBJ2-5
V: TRBV5-1
size: -

CDR3: CASSPTEGPNTEAFF
DNA: TGCGCCAGCAGCCCAACGGAGGGACCGAACACTGAAGCTTTCTTT
D: -
J: TRBJ1-1
V: TRBV4-1
size: -

CDR3: CASLSAGELFF
DNA: TGTGCCAGCCTAAGTGCCGGGGAGCTGTTTTTT
D: -
J: TRBJ2-2
V: TRBV5-5
size: -

CDR3: CASSLKTANYGYTF
DNA: TGTGCCAGCAGCTTAAAGACAGCTAACTATGGCTACACCTTC
D: -
J: TRBJ1-2
V: TRBV7-9
size: -

CDR3: CASSPRDRAHEQYF
DNA: TGTGCCAGCAGCCCCCGGGACAGGGCCCACGAGCAGTACTTC
D: TRBD1
J: TRBJ2-7
V: TRBV7-6
size: -

CDR3: CASSRRQGIPYTF
DNA: TGTGCCAGTAGTCGACGACAGGGAATTCCCTACACCTTC
D: TRBD1
J: TRBJ1-2
V: TRBV19
size: once

CDR3: CASSARTSGRVRTDTQYF
DNA: TGTGCCAGCAGCGCCCGGACTAGCGGGAGGGTCAGGACAGATACGCAGTATTTT
D: TRBD2
J: TRBJ2-3
V: TRBV7-2
size: once

CDR3: CASSLYRGLAVLRSYEQYF
DNA: TGTGCCAGCAGTTTATACCGCGGACTAGCGGTACTTAGATCCTACGAGCAGTACTTC
D: TRBD2
J: TRBJ2-7
V: TRBV28
size: -

CDR3: CASSLISSGGSSSYNEQFF
DNA: TGCGCCAGCAGCTTGATTTCTAGCGGGGGTTCGAGCTCCTACAATGAGCAGTTCTTC
D: TRBD2
J: TRBJ2-1
V: TRBV5-1
size: -

CDR3: CASRSGGYGYTF
DNA: TGTGCCAGCAGGTCAGGGGGCTATGGCTACACCTTC
D: TRBD1
J: TRBJ1-2
V: TRBV28
size: -

CDR3: CASRKETSGRYQETQYF
DNA: TGTGCCAGCAGAAAGGAGACTAGCGGGAGATATCAAGAGACCCAGTACTTC
D: TRBD2
J: TRBJ2-5
V: TRBV27
size: -

CDR3: CASSRAGTPSHEQYF
DNA: TGCGCCAGCAGCCGTGCCGGGACTCCCTCCCACGAGCAGTACTTC
D: -
J: TRBJ2-7
V: TRBV5-1
size: -

CDR3: CAWSFETGRLTDTQYF
DNA: TGTGCCTGGAGTTTCGAGACAGGGAGGTTGACAGATACGCAGTATTTT
D: -
J: TRBJ2-3
V: TRBV30
size: -

CDR3: CSVEDRGGGAFF
DNA: TGCAGCGTTGAAGACAGGGGAGGGGGAGCTTTCTTT
D: -
J: TRBJ1-1
V: TRBV29-1
size: -

CDR3: CASSPWSRAYEQYF
DNA: TGTGCCAGCAGTCCCTGGAGTCGGGCCTACGAGCAGTACTTC
D: -
J: TRBJ2-7
V: TRBV28
size: -

CDR3: CASSLVLTGENYGYTF
DNA: TGTGCCAGCAGCTTAGTTCTCACAGGGGAGAACTATGGCTACACCTTC
D: TRBD1
J: TRBJ1-2
V: TRBV11-2
size: -

CDR3: CASSLKSLAPQTGELFF
DNA: TGTGCCAGCAGCTTAAAAAGCCTAGCGCCTCAGACCGGGGAGCTGTTTTTT
D: -
J: TRBJ2-2
V: TRBV7-9
size: few

CDR3: CASSSGAQETQYF
DNA: TGTGCCAGCAGCTCTGGGGCCCAAGAGACCCAGTACTTC
D: -
J: TRBJ2-5
V: TRBV5-4
size: -